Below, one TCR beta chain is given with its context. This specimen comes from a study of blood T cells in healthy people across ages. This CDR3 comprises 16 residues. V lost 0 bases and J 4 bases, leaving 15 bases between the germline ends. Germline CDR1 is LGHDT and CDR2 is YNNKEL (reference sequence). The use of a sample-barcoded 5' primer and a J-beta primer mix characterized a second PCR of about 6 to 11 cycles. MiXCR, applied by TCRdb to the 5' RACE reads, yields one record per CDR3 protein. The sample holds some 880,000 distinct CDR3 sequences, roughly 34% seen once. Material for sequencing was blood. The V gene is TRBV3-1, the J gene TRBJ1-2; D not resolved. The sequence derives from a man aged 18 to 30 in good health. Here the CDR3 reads CASSQDEPGIGYGYTF. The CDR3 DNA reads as TGTGCCAGCAGCCAAGATGAGCCGGGGATTGGCTATGGCTACACCTTC.